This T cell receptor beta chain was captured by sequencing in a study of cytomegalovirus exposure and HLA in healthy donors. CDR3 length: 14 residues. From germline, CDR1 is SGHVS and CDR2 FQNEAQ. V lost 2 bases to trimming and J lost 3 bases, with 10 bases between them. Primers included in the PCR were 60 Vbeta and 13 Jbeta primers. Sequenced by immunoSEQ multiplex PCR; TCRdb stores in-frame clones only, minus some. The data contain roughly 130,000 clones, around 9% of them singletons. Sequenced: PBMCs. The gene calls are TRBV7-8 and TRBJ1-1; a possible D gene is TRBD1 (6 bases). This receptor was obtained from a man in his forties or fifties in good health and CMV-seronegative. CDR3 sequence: CASSLTGQYTEAFF. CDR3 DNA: TGTGCCAGCAGCTTAACCGGACAGTACACTGAAGCTTTCTTT.